The rows below give T cell receptor beta chains drawn from one sample of a study of cytomegalovirus exposure and HLA in healthy donors. Using immunoSEQ multiplex PCR, the repertoire was profiled, and TCRdb retains in-frame clones only, with some absent. The table includes under 300,000 clones, approximately 83% detected once. Sequences were obtained from PBMCs. The receptors here all came from a woman aged 30 to 39 in good health and CMV-seropositive. Both conserved end residues are part of each CDR3. The D gene is left open where the match is weak. Rows may omit the clone size; those that give it use once, few, many or a size class.

V gene	clone size	J gene	D gene	CDR3 protein	CDR3 DNA
TRBV7-8	NA	TRBJ1-1	TRBD1	CASIRREGTGGIFRTEAFF	TGTGCCAGCATCAGGAGGGAAGGTACAGGGGGCATTTTTAGGACTGAAGCTTTCTTT
TRBV29-1	NA	TRBJ2-7	NA	CSAQDRNGEQYF	TGCAGCGCCCAGGACAGAAATGGCGAGCAGTACTTC
TRBV11-2	once	TRBJ1-1	NA	CASSPSPQGGTEAFF	TGTGCCAGCAGCCCATCGCCCCAGGGAGGGACTGAAGCTTTCTTT
TRBV27	NA	TRBJ1-2	NA	CASSLKDPGLSYGYTF	TGTGCCAGCAGTTTAAAAGACCCGGGACTTTCTTATGGCTACACCTTC
TRBV6-1	NA	TRBJ2-1	TRBD1	CATGQGAFF	TGTGCCACGGGACAGGGTGCCTTCTTC
TRBV2	few	TRBJ1-2	TRBD1	CASRPHRQGRNYGYTF	TGTGCCAGCAGGCCACATCGACAGGGGAGGAACTATGGCTACACCTTC
TRBV27	NA	TRBJ2-7	NA	CASSLSGRGSYEQYF	TGTGCCAGCAGTTTATCGGGCAGGGGTTCGTACGAGCAGTACTTC
TRBV6-5	NA	TRBJ2-7	TRBD2	CASRLAGGPYEQYF	TGTGCCAGCAGGCTAGCGGGAGGACCATACGAGCAGTACTTC
TRBV7-2	NA	TRBJ2-1	NA	CASSPTNSYNEQFF	TGTGCCAGCAGCCCCACTAACTCCTACAATGAGCAGTTCTTC
TRBV4-1	NA	TRBJ1-4	NA	CASSPRGQGFATNEKLFF	TGCGCCAGCAGCCCCCGAGGGCAGGGGTTTGCAACTAATGAAAAACTGTTTTTT
TRBV10-3	NA	TRBJ2-7	NA	CAIASGPSYEQYF	TGTGCCATCGCCAGCGGCCCTTCCTACGAGCAGTACTTC
TRBV27	NA	TRBJ2-7	NA	CASSLGGVYEQYF	TGTGCCAGCAGTTTGGGCGGGGTCTACGAGCAGTACTTC
TRBV11-3	NA	TRBJ2-3	TRBD2	CASSRFGSGGRDTQYF	TGTGCCAGCAGCCGTTTTGGGAGCGGGGGCAGGGATACGCAGTATTTT
TRBV7-2	NA	TRBJ2-1	NA	CASRRTGASGYNEQFF	TGTGCCAGCAGGCGCACGGGGGCTAGCGGCTACAATGAGCAGTTCTTC
TRBV5-1	NA	TRBJ1-4	TRBD1	CASSAGDRDNEKLFF	TGCGCCAGCAGCGCCGGGGACAGGGATAATGAAAAACTGTTTTTT
TRBV5-1	NA	TRBJ2-1	TRBD2	CASRPGLAGVFSYNEQFF	TGCGCCAGCAGGCCGGGACTAGCGGGAGTTTTCTCCTACAATGAGCAGTTCTTC
TRBV30	NA	TRBJ2-7	TRBD1	CACTPGTGSLEQYF	TGTGCCTGCACACCCGGGACAGGGTCTCTCGAGCAGTACTTC
TRBV13	NA	TRBJ2-1	TRBD2	CASSPDGTSNEQFF	TGTGCCAGCAGCCCCGATGGGACTAGCAATGAGCAGTTCTTC
TRBV7-9	NA	TRBJ2-3	NA	CASSDGSPADTQYF	TGTGCCAGCAGCGATGGGAGTCCCGCAGATACGCAGTATTTT
TRBV5-4	NA	TRBJ1-4	TRBD1	CASSQNGQGEKLFF	TGTGCCAGCAGCCAAAATGGACAGGGCGAAAAACTGTTTTTT
TRBV5-1	NA	TRBJ2-1	TRBD2	CASSLTSGVYNEQFF	TGCGCCAGCAGCTTAACTAGCGGGGTTTACAATGAGCAGTTCTTC
TRBV27	NA	TRBJ1-2	TRBD1	CASSSRDRTYGYTF	TGTGCCAGCAGTTCGAGGGACAGAACCTATGGCTACACCTTC
TRBV14	NA	TRBJ2-5	NA	CASSQIGGTQYF	TGTGCCAGCAGCCAAATTGGAGGGACCCAGTACTTC
TRBV7-2	few	TRBJ1-5	NA	CASSRTPSNQPQHF	TGTGCCAGCAGCAGGACACCGAGCAATCAGCCCCAGCATTTT
TRBV10-3	NA	TRBJ2-7	NA	CAISWDNAFEQYF	TGTGCCATAAGTTGGGACAATGCCTTCGAGCAGTACTTC
TRBV11-3	NA	TRBJ2-7	NA	CASSLFSPERRRSYEQYF	TGTGCCAGCAGCTTATTCTCCCCGGAGCGCCGCCGCTCCTACGAGCAGTACTTC
TRBV21-1	NA	TRBJ1-1	NA	CASSISGRGNTEAFF	TGTGCCAGCAGCATCTCTGGTAGAGGGAACACTGAAGCTTTCTTT
TRBV19	NA	TRBJ1-3	TRBD1	CASSMGQGSGNTIYF	TGTGCCAGTAGTATGGGACAGGGGTCAGGAAACACCATATATTTT
TRBV19	NA	TRBJ2-1	TRBD2	CASSIGSGGGFYNEQFF	TGTGCCAGTAGTATAGGGAGCGGGGGGGGTTTTTACAATGAGCAGTTCTTC
TRBV30	NA	TRBJ2-7	TRBD1	CAWTNWDSYEQYF	TGTGCCTGGACAAACTGGGACAGCTACGAGCAGTACTTC
TRBV4-1	NA	TRBJ2-7	TRBD1	CASSQDEQGAYEQYF	TGCGCCAGCAGCCAAGATGAACAGGGGGCATACGAGCAGTACTTC
TRBV7-3	NA	TRBJ2-1	TRBD2	CASSFRPSGGNEQFF	TGTGCCAGCAGCTTTAGGCCTAGCGGGGGCAATGAGCAGTTCTTC
TRBV10-3	NA	TRBJ2-7	TRBD2	CAISAVRGEEQYF	TGTGCCATCAGTGCCGTTCGGGGGGAGGAGCAGTACTTC
TRBV10-3	NA	TRBJ2-1	NA	CAISEGRGRNEQFF	TGTGCCATCAGTGAAGGAAGGGGAAGAAATGAGCAGTTCTTC
TRBV28	NA	TRBJ1-4	TRBD1	CASSPPGQALPNEKLFF	TGTGCCAGCAGTCCACCGGGACAGGCCCTGCCTAATGAAAAACTGTTTTTT
TRBV2	NA	TRBJ1-1	NA	CASSEGLGVTEAFF	TGTGCCAGCAGTGAAGGTCTAGGGGTCACTGAAGCTTTCTTT
TRBV5-4	once	TRBJ2-1	TRBD2	CASRPSGRAWDEQFF	TGTGCCAGCCGACCTAGCGGGAGGGCATGGGATGAGCAGTTCTTC
TRBV29-1	NA	TRBJ1-1	NA	CSVENRMNTEAFF	TGCAGCGTTGAGAACAGGATGAACACTGAAGCTTTCTTT
TRBV2	NA	TRBJ2-3	TRBD1	CASRSLGQGTDTQYF	TGTGCCAGCAGGAGTTTGGGACAGGGCACAGATACGCAGTATTTT
TRBV6-6	NA	TRBJ1-5	NA	CASTPGSNQPQHF	TGTGCCAGCACCCCCGGTAGCAATCAGCCCCAGCATTTT
TRBV19	NA	TRBJ1-1	NA	CASKRTDWNTEAFF	TGTGCCAGTAAGAGGACAGATTGGAACACTGAAGCTTTCTTT
TRBV5-5	NA	TRBJ2-7	TRBD1	CASSSMTGPYEQYF	TGTGCCAGCAGCTCAATGACAGGGCCCTACGAGCAGTACTTC
TRBV11-3	few	TRBJ2-7	NA	CASSFSRPGEEQYF	TGTGCCAGCAGCTTTTCCAGGCCCGGGGAAGAGCAGTACTTC
TRBV6-6	NA	TRBJ2-1	NA	CASSYSGSYNEQFF	TGTGCCAGCAGTTACTCTGGTAGCTACAATGAGCAGTTCTTC
TRBV11-1	NA	TRBJ2-7	TRBD1	CASSFETGGFHEQYF	TGTGCCAGCAGCTTCGAAACAGGGGGCTTCCACGAGCAGTACTTC
TRBV27	few	TRBJ1-2	TRBD1	CASSPGQGGVYGYTF	TGTGCCAGCAGTCCTGGACAGGGAGGAGTGTATGGCTACACCTTC
TRBV11-2	NA	TRBJ2-7	NA	CASSLSGSSYEQYF	TGTGCCAGCAGCTTAAGTGGGAGCTCCTACGAGCAGTACTTC
TRBV5-1	NA	TRBJ1-2	NA	CASSLVGTSQGGYTF	TGCGCCAGCAGCTTGGTCGGGACATCACAGGGAGGCTACACCTTC
TRBV4-1	NA	TRBJ2-1	NA	CASSQDGPGWNEQFF	TGCGCCAGCAGCCAAGATGGCCCCGGGTGGAATGAGCAGTTCTTC
TRBV7-2	NA	TRBJ2-1	NA	CASSVTGNSYNEQFF	TGTGCCAGCAGCGTCACAGGGAACTCCTACAATGAGCAGTTCTTC
TRBV7-2	NA	TRBJ2-3	TRBD2	CASSLRGGRTSTDTQYF	TGTGCCAGCAGCTTACGAGGCGGGAGGACTAGCACAGATACGCAGTATTTT
TRBV4-1	NA	TRBJ2-4	NA	CASSGGQLKLLAKNIQYF	TGCGCCAGCAGCGGGGGACAACTCAAACTACTAGCCAAAAACATTCAGTACTTC
TRBV9	NA	TRBJ1-3	NA	CASSVGATGGGNTIYF	TGTGCCAGCAGCGTAGGGGCCACGGGGGGTGGAAACACCATATATTTT
TRBV4-1	NA	TRBJ1-1	TRBD1	CASSQLDRVINTEAFF	TGCGCCAGCAGCCAACTTGACAGGGTGATAAACACTGAAGCTTTCTTT
TRBV27	NA	TRBJ2-7	TRBD2	CASSLWGGYEQYF	TGTGCCAGCAGTTTGTGGGGGGGTTACGAGCAGTACTTC